The following is a T cell receptor (beta chain) sequence with its context. These data are taken from a study of technical replicates of blood from a handful of donors. Sequencing was performed with immunoSEQ multiplex PCR; in TCRdb, only in-frame clones are kept and a portion is missing. This table has more than 90,000 clones, 96% appearing once. The CDR3 contains 15 residues. CDR1 and CDR2 (germline): SGHDT, YYEEEE. Trimming took 2 bases from V and 4 from J; bases not matched to a gene: 3. The chain has TRBV5-6 and TRBJ2-1, with 10 positions matching TRBD1. This sequence was found in a human donor in good health. Sequencing was performed on T cells isolated from PBMCs. CDR3 nucleotides: TGTGCCAGCAGCTTTCGACAGGGGGCTTACAATGAGCAGTTCTTC. It specifies CASSFRQGAYNEQFF.